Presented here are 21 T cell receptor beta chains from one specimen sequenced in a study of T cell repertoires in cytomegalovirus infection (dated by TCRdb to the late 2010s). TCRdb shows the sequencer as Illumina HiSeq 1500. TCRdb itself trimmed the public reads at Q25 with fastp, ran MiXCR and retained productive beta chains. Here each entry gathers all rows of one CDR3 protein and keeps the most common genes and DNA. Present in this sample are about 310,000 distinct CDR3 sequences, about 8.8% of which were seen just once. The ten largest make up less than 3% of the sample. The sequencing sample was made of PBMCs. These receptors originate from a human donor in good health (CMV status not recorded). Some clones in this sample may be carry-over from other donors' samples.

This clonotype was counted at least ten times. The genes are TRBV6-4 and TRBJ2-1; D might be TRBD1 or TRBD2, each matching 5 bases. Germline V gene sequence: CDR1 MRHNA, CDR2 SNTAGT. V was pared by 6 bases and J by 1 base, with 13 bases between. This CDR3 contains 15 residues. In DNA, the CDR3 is TGTGCCAGCAGAAGGGACGGGGTTTCCTACAATGAGCAGTTCTTC. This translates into CASRRDGVSYNEQFF.

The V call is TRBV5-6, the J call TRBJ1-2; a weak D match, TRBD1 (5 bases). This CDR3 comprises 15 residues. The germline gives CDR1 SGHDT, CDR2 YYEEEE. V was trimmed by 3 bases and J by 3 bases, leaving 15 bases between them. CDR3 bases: TGTGCCAGCAGCTCGGACCAGGGCTTTGACTATGGCTACACCTTC. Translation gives CASSSDQGFDYGYTF.

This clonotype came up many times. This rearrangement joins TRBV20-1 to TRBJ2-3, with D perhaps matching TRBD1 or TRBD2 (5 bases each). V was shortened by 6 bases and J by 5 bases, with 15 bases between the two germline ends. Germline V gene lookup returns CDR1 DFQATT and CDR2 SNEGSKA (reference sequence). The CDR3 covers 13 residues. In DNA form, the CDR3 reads TGCAGTGCGACAGACACTAGGGGAGATACGCAGTATTTT. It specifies CSATDTRGDTQYF.

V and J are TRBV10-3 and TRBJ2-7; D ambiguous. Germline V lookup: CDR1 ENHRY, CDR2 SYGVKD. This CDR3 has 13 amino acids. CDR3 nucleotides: TGTGCCATCAGTGAGTCCCCTCCAGCTGCTCCCCTCGTC. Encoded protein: CAISESPPAAPLV.

CDR3 sequence reads: CASSVDPFGGNEQFF. CDR3 nucleotides: TGTGCCAGCAGCGTTGATCCTTTCGGGGGCAATGAGCAGTTCTTC. This chain joins TRBV9 and TRBJ2-1, with D possibly TRBD2 on 6 matching bases. CDR1 SGDLS and CDR2 YYNGEE come from the germline V gene. The CDR3 has 15 amino acids. V shed 2 bases and J shed 6 bases, with 15 bases lying between them.

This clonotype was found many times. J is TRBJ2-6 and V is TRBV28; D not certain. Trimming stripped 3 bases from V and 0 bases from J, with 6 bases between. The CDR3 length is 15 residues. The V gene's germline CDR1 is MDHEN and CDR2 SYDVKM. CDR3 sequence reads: CASSFGHSGANVLTF. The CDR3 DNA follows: TGTGCCAGCAGTTTTGGGCACTCTGGGGCCAACGTCCTGACTTTC.

The CDR3 loop is CAIRKTSGGDTQYF. Here the CDR3 DNA reads TGTGCCATCAGAAAGACTAGCGGGGGAGATACGCAGTATTTT. The chain is built from TRBV10-3 and TRBJ2-3, with 12 bases lining up with TRBD2. This CDR3 is built from 14 residues. J lost 5 bases, V lost 6 bases, and 3 bases had no gene match. Germline assignment: CDR1 ENHRY and CDR2 SYGVKD.

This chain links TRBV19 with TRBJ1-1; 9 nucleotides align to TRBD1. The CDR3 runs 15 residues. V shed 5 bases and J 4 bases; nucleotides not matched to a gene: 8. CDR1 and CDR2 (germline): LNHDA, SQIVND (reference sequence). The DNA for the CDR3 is TGTGCCAGTAGTCCAGCGGGACAGGGTCTCACTGAAGCTTTCTTT. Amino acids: CASSPAGQGLTEAFF.

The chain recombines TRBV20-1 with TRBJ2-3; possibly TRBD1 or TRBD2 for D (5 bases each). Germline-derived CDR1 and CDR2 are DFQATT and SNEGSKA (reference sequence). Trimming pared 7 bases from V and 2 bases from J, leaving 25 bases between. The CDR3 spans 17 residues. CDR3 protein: CSVIHFRGPLTTDTQYF. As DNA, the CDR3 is TGCAGTGTTATCCACTTCCGGGGCCCACTAACCACAGATACGCAGTATTTT.

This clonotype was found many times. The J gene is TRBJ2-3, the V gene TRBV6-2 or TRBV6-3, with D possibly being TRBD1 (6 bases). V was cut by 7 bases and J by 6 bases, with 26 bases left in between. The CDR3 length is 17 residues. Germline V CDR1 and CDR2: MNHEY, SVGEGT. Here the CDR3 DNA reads TGTGCCAGCAATCCCCATGTGGACAGAACTCCCAGGGATACGCAGTATTTT. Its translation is CASNPHVDRTPRDTQYF.

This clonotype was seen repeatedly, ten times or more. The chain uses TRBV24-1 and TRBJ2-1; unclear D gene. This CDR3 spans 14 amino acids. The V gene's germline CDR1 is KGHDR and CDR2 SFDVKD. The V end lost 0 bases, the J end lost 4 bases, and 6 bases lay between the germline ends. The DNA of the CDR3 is TGTGCCACCAGTGATTTGACTGGTTACAATGAGCAGTTCTTC. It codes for CATSDLTGYNEQFF.

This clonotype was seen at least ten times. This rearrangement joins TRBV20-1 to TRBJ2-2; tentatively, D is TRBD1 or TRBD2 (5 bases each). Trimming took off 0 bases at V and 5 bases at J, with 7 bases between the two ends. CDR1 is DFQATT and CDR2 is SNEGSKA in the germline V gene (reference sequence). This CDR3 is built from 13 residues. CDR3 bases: TGCAGTGCTAGAGATTGGGGGACCGGGGAGCTGTTTTTT. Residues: CSARDWGTGELFF.

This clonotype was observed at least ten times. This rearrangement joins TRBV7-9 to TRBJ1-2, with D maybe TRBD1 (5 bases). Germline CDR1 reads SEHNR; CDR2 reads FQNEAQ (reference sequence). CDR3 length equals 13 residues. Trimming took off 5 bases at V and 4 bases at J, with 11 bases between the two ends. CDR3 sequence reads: CASSPGTFYGYTF. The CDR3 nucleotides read TGTGCCAGCAGCCCCGGGACTTTCTATGGCTACACCTTC.

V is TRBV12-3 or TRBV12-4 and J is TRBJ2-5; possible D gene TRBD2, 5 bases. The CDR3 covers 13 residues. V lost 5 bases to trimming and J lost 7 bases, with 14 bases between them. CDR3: CASSGLAARTQYF. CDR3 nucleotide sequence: TGTGCCAGCAGTGGACTCGCGGCCAGGACCCAGTACTTC.

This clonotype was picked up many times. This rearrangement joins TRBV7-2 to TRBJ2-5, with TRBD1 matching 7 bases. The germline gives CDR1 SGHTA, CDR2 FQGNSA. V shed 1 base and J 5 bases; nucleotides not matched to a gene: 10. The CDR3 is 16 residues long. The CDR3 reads CASSLGYRTGEETQYF. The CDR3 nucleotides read TGTGCCAGCAGCTTAGGGTATAGAACAGGGGAGGAGACCCAGTACTTC.

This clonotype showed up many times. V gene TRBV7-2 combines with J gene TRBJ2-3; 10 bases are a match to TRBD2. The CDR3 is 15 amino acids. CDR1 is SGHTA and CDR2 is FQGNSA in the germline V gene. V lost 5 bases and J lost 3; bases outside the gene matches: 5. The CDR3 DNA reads TGTGCCAGCAGCCCGCCGGGACTAGCGACAGATACGCAGTATTTT. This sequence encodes CASSPPGLATDTQYF.

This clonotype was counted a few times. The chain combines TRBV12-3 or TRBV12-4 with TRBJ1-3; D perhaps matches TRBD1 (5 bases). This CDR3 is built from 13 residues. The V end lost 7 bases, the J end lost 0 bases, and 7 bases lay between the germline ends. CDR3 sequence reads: CASTDSSGNTIYF. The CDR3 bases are TGTGCCAGCACAGACAGCTCTGGAAACACCATATATTTT.

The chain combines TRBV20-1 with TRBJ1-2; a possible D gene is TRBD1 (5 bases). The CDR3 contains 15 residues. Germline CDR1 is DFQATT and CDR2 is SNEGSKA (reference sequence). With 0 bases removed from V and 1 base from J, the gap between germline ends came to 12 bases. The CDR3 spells CSARDGGSGNYGYTF. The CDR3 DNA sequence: TGCAGTGCTAGAGATGGGGGTAGTGGTAACTATGGCTACACCTTC.

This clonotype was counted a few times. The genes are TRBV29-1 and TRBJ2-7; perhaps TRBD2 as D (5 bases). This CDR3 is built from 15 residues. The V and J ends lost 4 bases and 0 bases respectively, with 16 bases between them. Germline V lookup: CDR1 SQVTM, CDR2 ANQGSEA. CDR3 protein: CSVGTRRISSYEQYF. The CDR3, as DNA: TGCAGCGTTGGTACTAGGCGGATCTCCTCCTACGAGCAGTACTTC.

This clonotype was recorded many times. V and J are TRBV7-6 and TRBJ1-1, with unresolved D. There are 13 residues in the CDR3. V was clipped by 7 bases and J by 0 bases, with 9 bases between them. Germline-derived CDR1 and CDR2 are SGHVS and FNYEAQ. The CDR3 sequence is CASMPELNTEAFF. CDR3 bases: TGTGCCAGCATGCCGGAGCTGAACACTGAAGCTTTCTTT.

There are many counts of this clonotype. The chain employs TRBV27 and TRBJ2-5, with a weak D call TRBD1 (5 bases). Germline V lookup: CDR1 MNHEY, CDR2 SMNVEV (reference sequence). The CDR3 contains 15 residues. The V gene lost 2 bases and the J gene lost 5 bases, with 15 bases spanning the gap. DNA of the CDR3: TGTGCCAGCAGTTTACTATCCGGCAGGGATGAGACCCAGTACTTC. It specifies CASSLLSGRDETQYF.